A single sample gave rise to the 16 T cell receptor beta chains below, sequenced in a study of T cells in women clearing cervical HPV infection. Here immunoSEQ multiplex PCR was the method, and the copy in TCRdb shows in-frame clones only, minus some. This specimen shows approximately 16,000 clones; the ten leading clones hold about 7.8%. Sequenced: blood buffy coat. The receptors stem from a woman aged 18 to 75 with a cervical HPV16 infection that either progressed to CIN3+ or cleared (not recorded which).

As to this clone: The read terminates 3 residues before the CDR3 end, so the remaining end is supplied by the germline J gene. This chain joins TRBV20-1 and TRBJ2-1, with TRBD2 matching 11 bases. The germline gives CDR1 DFQATT, CDR2 SNEGSKA (reference sequence). There are 17 residues in the CDR3. V was pared by 3 bases and J by 5 bases, with 12 bases of the junction left unmatched. CDR3 bases read: TGCAGTGCTAGCCCTAGCGGGGGGACAGATAAACACAATGAG. Translating it yields CSASPSGGTDKHNE. The entire CDR3 sequence reads CSASPSGGTDKHNEQFF.

As to this clone: With the read ending 3 residues before the CDR3 end, the germline J gene is used to fill in that end. V gene TRBV6-2 or TRBV6-3 combines with J gene TRBJ2-7; D is undetermined. Trimming left V 0 bases short and J 5 bases short, with 11 bases between. The V gene's germline CDR1 is MNHEY and CDR2 SVGEGT. CDR3 length: 14 amino acids. The sequenced part of the CDR3 DNA is TGTGCCAGCAGTTACTCGGATCTAGACCACGAG. Its protein is CASSYSDLDHE. The full CDR3 protein is CASSYSDLDHEQYF.

On this clone: The read gets to within 3 residues of the CDR3 end, and the germline J gene fills in the rest. The chain is built from TRBV19 and TRBJ1-2; the D gene is possibly TRBD1 (6 bases). Per germline, CDR1 LNHDA and CDR2 SQIVND (reference sequence). This CDR3 region has 14 residues. Trimming left V 5 bases short and J 3 bases short, with 13 bases between. CDR3 DNA, as far as it was read: TGTGCCAGTAGTCCAACCGGGACACACTATGGC. Translating gives CASSPTGTHYG. The entire CDR3 is CASSPTGTHYGYTF.

Concerning this clone: The read comes to an end 3 residues before the CDR3 does, leaving the germline J gene to fill in the end. The chain is built from TRBV7-9 and TRBJ2-7, with D tentatively TRBD1 or TRBD2 (6 bases each). This CDR3 comprises 14 residues. Looked up from germline, CDR1 is SEHNR and CDR2 is FQNEAQ (reference sequence). V gave up 4 bases and J gave up 5 bases, with 15 bases separating them. CDR3 DNA, as far as it was read: TGTGCCAGCAGCTCTGGGGGCGGGATAAACGAG. It specifies CASSSGGGINE. The whole CDR3 protein is CASSSGGGINEQYF.

Notes on this clone: The CDR3 goes on 3 residues after the read ends, and that part is filled in from the germline J gene. This chain connects TRBV19 to TRBJ1-1, with D unclear. V was cut by 5 bases and J by 7 bases, with 17 bases left in between. The CDR3 spans 14 residues. Looked up from germline, CDR1 is LNHDA and CDR2 is SQIVND (reference sequence). The covered CDR3 bases are TGTGCCAGTAGTCCAAACCCTACAGTGTTTGAA. This encodes CASSPNPTVFE. The whole CDR3 protein is CASSPNPTVFEAFF.

As regards this clone: With the read ending 3 residues before the CDR3 end, the germline J gene is used to fill in that end. The genes are TRBV28 and TRBJ1-6; D uncertain. CDR1 and CDR2 (germline): MDHEN, SYDVKM. V was trimmed by 6 bases and J by 9 bases, leaving 9 bases between them. The CDR3 extends over 12 amino acids. The CDR3 here is CASSHSGSPLHF. The CDR3 bases that were read are TGTGCCAGCAGCCACTCTGGTTCACCC. Combining the CDR3 with reference TRBV28 and TRBJ1-6 gives the whole variable domain DVKVTQSSRYLVKRTGEKVFLECVQDMDHENMFWYRQDPGLGLRLIYFSYDVKMKEKGDIPEGYSVSREKKERFSLILESASTNQTSMYLCASSHSGSPLHFGNGTRLTVT.

Points on this clone: The read ends 3 residues early relative to the CDR3; the germline J gene fills the gap. J is TRBJ1-6 and V is TRBV19; maybe TRBD1 (6 bases). CDR3 length equals 12 residues. The V end lost 8 bases, the J end lost 8 bases, and 10 bases lay between the germline ends. In germline, CDR1 is LNHDA, CDR2 SQIVND (reference sequence). The CDR3 region is CASSGVHSPLHF. The CDR3 DNA, read in part, is TGTGCCAGTTCAGGGGTGCATTCACCC.

For this clone: The sequenced fragment ends 3 residues before the CDR3 boundary, so the rest is inferred from the germline J gene. The rearrangement links TRBV5-1 to TRBJ2-5, with D perhaps TRBD1 or TRBD2 (5 bases each). Deletions cut 0 bases from V and 5 bases from J, with 11 bases between. Germline V CDR1 and CDR2: SGHRS, YFSETQ. This CDR3 contains 14 residues. The CDR3 is CASSLGGPGETQYF. The sequenced part of the CDR3 DNA is TGCGCCAGCAGCTTGGGAGGGCCAGGGGAGACC.

About this clone itself: The read ends 3 residues early relative to the CDR3; the germline J gene fills the gap. V is TRBV20-1 and J is TRBJ1-3, with 10 bases fitting TRBD1. Germline V gene sequence: CDR1 DFQATT, CDR2 SNEGSKA (reference sequence). J gave up 4 bases and V 6 bases, and 12 bases lay outside the gene matches. The CDR3 covers 16 residues. CDR3 in amino acids: CSAQSGTGASGNTIYF. CDR3 bases read: TGCAGTGCCCAATCCGGGACAGGGGCTTCGGGAAACACC.

For this clone: The read halts 3 residues ahead of the CDR3 end, with the missing end drawn from the germline J gene. V is TRBV6-1 and J is TRBJ1-2; D might be TRBD1 (5 bases). This CDR3 region has 16 residues. Trimming removed 4 bases from V and 3 bases from J, with 18 bases in between. Germline lookup yields CDR1 MNHNS and CDR2 SASEGT. The chain's CDR3 is CASSGGGAPSHYGYTF. Partial CDR3 DNA: TGTGCCAGCAGTGGAGGAGGGGCGCCTTCTCACTATGGC.

About this clone itself: The observed sequence ends 3 residues before the CDR3 terminus, with the missing tail filled in from the germline J gene. V and J are TRBV20-1 and TRBJ2-3; D is perhaps TRBD1 (5 bases). The CDR3 totals 12 residues. Germline CDR1 reads DFQATT; CDR2 reads SNEGSKA (reference sequence). V was shortened by 6 bases and J by 2 bases, with 9 bases between the two germline ends. The part of the CDR3 DNA that was read is TGCAGTGCCACGGACAACACAGATACG. This codes for CSATDNTDT. The CDR3, in full, reads CSATDNTDTQYF.

As to this clone: The sequence runs out 3 residues before the end of the CDR3; the remainder is reconstructed from the germline J gene. The chain carries TRBV5-6 and TRBJ2-3; no clear D. The CDR3 length is 14 residues. The germline V gene has CDR1 SGHDT and CDR2 YYEEEE. V was cut by 2 bases and J by 2 bases, with 9 bases left in between. CDR3 residues: CASSFYRDTDTQYF. Incomplete CDR3 DNA: TGTGCCAGCAGCTTTTACAGAGACACAGATACG.

A word on this clone: Read data end 3 residues before the CDR3 end; the end is taken from the germline J gene. The chain employs TRBV5-1 and TRBJ2-5, with 9 bases matching TRBD1. With V trimmed by 4 bases and J by 1 base, 8 bases remained unmatched. Germline lookup yields CDR1 SGHRS and CDR2 YFSETQ. The CDR3 spans 16 residues. The CDR3 here is CASSPWDRVPQETQYF. The CDR3 DNA, read in part, is TGCGCCAGCAGCCCGTGGGACAGGGTTCCCCAAGAGACC.

In regard to this clone: Read data end 3 residues before the CDR3 end; the end is taken from the germline J gene. The chain recombines TRBV5-6 with TRBJ2-7, with D possibly being TRBD1 (5 bases). Between the trimmed V and J ends, which lost 0 bases and 1 base, there was a span of 8 bases. Germline V lookup: CDR1 SGHDT, CDR2 YYEEEE. This CDR3 has 14 amino acids. The CDR3 loop reads CASSLGDRSYEQYF. Partial CDR3 DNA: TGTGCCAGCAGCTTGGGCGACAGATCCTACGAG.

A note on this clone: The sequence runs out 3 residues before the end of the CDR3; the remainder is reconstructed from the germline J gene. The chain has TRBV7-9 and TRBJ2-1, with D maybe TRBD1 (6 bases). Germline V gene lookup returns CDR1 SEHNR and CDR2 FQNEAQ (reference sequence). The CDR3 is made up of 12 amino acids. Trimming stripped 5 bases from V and 9 bases from J, with 11 bases between. CDR3 bases read: TGTGCCAGCAGCCCCACAGGGTTTGAG. Amino acids: CASSPTGFE. The CDR3 as a whole reads CASSPTGFEQFF.

Remarks on this clone: The CDR3 goes on 3 residues after the read ends, and that part is filled in from the germline J gene. J is TRBJ2-5 and V is TRBV18; perhaps TRBD1 as D (5 bases). V was trimmed by 3 bases and J by 3 bases, leaving 11 bases between them. The CDR3 sequence is 14 residues long. The germline V gene encodes CDR1 KGHSH and CDR2 LQKENI. The part of the CDR3 DNA that was read is TGTGCCAGCTCACCGGGGCTAAATGAAGAGACC. The encoded protein is CASSPGLNEET. The CDR3 reads in full as CASSPGLNEETQYF.